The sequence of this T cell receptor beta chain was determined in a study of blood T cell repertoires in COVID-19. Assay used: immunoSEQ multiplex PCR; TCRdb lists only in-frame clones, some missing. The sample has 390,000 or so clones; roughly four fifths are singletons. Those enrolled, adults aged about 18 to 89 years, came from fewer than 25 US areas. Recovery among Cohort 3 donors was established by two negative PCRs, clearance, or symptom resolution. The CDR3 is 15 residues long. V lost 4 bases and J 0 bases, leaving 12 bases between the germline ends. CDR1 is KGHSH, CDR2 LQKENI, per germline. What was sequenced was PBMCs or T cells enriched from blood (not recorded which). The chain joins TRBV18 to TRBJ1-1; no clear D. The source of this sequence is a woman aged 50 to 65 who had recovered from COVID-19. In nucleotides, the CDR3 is TGTGCCAGCTCACTGAATTCAGACATGAACACTGAAGCTTTCTTT. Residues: CASSLNSDMNTEAFF. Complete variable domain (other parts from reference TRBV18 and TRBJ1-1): NAGVMQNPRHLVRRRGQEARLRCSPMKGHSHVYWYRQLPEEGLKFMVYLQKENIIDESGMPKERFSAEFPKEGPSILRIQQVVRGDSAAYFCASSLNSDMNTEAFFGQGTRLTVV.